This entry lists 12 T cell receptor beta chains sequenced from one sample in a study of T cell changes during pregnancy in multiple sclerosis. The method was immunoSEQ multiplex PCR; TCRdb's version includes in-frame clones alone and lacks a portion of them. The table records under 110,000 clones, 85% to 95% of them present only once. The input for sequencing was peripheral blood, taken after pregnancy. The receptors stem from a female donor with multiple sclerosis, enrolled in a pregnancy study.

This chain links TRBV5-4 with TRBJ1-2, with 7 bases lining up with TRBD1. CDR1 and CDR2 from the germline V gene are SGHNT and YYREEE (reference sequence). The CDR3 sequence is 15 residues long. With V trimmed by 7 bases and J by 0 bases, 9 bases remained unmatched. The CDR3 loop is CASRSGTDTNYGYTF. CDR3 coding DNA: TGTGCCAGCCGCTCCGGGACAGACACTAACTATGGCTACACCTTC.

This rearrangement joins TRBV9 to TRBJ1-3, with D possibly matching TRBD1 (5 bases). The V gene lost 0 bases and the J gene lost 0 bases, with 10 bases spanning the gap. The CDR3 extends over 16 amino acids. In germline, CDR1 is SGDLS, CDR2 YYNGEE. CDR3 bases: TGTGCCAGCAGCGTAGAGGGGCGTCGCTCTGGAAACACCATATATTTT. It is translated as CASSVEGRRSGNTIYF.

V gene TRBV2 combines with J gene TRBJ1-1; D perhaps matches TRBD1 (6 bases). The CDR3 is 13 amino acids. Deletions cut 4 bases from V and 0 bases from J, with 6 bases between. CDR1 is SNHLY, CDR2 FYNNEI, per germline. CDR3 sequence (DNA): TGTGCCAGCAGTGGGACAGTGAACACTGAAGCTTTCTTT. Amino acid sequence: CASSGTVNTEAFF.

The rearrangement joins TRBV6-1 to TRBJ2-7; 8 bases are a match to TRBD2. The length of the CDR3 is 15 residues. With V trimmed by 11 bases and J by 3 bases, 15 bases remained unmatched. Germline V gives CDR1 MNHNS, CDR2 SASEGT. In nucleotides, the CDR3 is TGTGCCGGCCGGGGACCGGGGGGGATGCTCTACGAGCAGTACTTC. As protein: CAGRGPGGMLYEQYF.

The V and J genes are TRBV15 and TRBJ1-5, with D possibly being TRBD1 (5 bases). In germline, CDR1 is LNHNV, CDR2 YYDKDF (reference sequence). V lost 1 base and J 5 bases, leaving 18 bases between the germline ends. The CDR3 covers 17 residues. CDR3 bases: TGTGCCACCAGCAGAGGCCCTCCAGGGCGGCGAGATCAGCCCCAGCATTTT. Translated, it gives CATSRGPPGRRDQPQHF.

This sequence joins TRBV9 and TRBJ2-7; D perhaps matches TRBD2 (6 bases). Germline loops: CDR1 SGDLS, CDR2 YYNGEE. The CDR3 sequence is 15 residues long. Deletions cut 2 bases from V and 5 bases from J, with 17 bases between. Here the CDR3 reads CASSVDRDSDDEQYF. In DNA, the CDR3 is TGTGCCAGCAGCGTCGACCGGGACTCCGACGACGAGCAGTACTTC. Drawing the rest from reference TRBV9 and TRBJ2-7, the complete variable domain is DSGVTQTPKHLITATGQRVTLRCSPRSGDLSVYWYQQSLDQGLQFLIQYYNGEERAKGNILERFSAQQFPDLHSELNLSSLELGDSALYFCASSVDRDSDDEQYFGPGTRLTVT.

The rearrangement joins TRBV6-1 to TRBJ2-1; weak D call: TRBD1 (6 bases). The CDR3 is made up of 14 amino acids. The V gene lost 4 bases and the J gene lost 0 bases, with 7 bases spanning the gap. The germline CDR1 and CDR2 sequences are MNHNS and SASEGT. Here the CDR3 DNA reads TGTGCCAGCAGTGGACAGGCCTCCTACAATGAGCAGTTCTTC. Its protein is CASSGQASYNEQFF.

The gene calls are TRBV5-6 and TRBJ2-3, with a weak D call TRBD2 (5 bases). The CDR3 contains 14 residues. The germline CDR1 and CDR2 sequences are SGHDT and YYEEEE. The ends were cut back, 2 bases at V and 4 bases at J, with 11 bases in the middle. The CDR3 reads CASSLDLGADTQYF. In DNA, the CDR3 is TGTGCCAGCAGCTTAGACCTCGGGGCAGATACGCAGTATTTT.

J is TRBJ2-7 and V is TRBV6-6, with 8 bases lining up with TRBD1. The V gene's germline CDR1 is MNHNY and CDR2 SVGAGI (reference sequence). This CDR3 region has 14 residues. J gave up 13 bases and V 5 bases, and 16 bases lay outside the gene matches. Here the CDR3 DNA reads TGTGCCAGCAGTGCGACAGGGGATAAAGGCCCTATTTACTTC. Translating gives CASSATGDKGPIYF.

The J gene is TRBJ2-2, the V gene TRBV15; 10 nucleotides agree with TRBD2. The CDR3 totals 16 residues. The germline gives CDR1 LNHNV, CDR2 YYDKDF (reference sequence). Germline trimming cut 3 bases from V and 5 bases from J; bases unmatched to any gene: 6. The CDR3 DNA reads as TGTGCCACCAGCAGGGCCCCTAGCGGGGGTACCGGGGAGCTGTTTTTT. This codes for CATSRAPSGGTGELFF.

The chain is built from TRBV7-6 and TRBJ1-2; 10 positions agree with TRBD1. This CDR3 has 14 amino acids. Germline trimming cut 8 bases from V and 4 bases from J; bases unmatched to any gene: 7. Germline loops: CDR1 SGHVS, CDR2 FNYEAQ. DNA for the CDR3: TGTGCCAGCGGGCCCCGGACAGGGGGCTATGGCTACACCTTC. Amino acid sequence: CASGPRTGGYGYTF.

The CDR3 is CASQQREAVEKLFF. CDR3 nucleotides: TGTGCCAGCCAACAGAGGGAGGCTGTGGAAAAACTGTTTTTT. V is TRBV2 and J is TRBJ1-4; D is unclear. The CDR3 extends over 14 amino acids. The germline V and J ends were trimmed by 8 bases and 8 bases, with 18 bases remaining between them. Per germline, CDR1 SNHLY and CDR2 FYNNEI.